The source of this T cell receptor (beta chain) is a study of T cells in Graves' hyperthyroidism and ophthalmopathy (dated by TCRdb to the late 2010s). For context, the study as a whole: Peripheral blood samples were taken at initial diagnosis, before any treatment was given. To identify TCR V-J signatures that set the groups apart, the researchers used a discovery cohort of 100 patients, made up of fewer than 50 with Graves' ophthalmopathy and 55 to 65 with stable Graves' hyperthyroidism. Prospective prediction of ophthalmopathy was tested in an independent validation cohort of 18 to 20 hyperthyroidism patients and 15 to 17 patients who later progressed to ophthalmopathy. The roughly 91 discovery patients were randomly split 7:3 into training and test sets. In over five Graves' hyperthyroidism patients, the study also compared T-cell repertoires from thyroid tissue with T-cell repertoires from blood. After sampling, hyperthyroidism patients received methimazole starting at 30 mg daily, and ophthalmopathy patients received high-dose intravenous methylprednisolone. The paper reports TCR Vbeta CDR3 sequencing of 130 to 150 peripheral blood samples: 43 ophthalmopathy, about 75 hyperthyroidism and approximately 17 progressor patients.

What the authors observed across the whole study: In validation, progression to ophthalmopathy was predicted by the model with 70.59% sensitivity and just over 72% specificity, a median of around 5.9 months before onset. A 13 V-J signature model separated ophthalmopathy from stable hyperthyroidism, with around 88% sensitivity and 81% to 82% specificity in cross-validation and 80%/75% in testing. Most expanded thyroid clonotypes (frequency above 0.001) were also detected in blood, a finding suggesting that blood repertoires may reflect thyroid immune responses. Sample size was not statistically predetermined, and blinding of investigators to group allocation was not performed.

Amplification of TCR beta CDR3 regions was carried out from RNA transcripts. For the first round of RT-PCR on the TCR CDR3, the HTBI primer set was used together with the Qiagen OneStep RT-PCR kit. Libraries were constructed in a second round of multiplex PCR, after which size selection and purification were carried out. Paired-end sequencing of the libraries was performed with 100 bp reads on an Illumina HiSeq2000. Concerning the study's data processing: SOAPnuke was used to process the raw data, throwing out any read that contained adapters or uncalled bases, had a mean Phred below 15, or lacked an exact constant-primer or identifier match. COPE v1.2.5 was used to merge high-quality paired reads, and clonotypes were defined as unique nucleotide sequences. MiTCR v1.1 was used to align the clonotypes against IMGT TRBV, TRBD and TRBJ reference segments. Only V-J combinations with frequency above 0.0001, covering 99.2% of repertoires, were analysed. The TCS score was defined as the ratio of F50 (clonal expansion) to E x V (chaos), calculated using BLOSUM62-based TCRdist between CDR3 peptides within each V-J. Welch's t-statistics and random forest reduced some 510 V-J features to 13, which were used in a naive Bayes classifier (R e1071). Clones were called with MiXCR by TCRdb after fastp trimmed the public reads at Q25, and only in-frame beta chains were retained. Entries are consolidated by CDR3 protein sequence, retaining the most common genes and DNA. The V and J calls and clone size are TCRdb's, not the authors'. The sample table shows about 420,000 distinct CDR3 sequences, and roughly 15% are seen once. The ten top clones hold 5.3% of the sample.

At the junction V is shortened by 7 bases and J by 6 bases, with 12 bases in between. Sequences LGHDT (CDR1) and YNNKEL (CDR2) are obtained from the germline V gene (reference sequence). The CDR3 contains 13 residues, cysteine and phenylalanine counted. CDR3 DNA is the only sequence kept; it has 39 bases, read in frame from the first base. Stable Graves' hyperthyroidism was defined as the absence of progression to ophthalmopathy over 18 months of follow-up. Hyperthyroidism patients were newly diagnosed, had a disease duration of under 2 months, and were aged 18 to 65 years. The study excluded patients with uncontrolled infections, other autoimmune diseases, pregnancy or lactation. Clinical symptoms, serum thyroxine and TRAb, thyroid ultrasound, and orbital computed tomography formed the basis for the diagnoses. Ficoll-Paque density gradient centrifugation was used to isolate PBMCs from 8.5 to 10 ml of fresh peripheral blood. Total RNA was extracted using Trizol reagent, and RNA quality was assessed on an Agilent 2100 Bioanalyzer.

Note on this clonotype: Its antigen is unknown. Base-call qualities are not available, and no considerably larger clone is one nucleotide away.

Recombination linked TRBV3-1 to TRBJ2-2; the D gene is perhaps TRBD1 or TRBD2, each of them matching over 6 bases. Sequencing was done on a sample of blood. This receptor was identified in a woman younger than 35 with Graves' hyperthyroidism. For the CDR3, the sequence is CASIAGGSGELFF. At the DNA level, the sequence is TGTGCCAGCATCGCCGGGGGCTCCGGGGAGCTGTTTTTT.